The 27 T cell receptor beta chains listed next were all sequenced from one sample in a study of control samples from healthy donors and cancer patients. The assay was immunoSEQ multiplex PCR, and TCRdb's table has in-frame clones only and misses some. The top ten hold roughly 8.7% of the sample, which has about 140,000 clones, approximately 86% seen once. Material for sequencing was blood. Every receptor here comes from a woman aged 25 to 39 in good health.

This sequence joins TRBV18 and TRBJ2-7; a weak D match, TRBD2 (5 bases). V was pared by 2 bases and J by 2 bases, with 10 bases between. This CDR3 has 14 residues. CDR1 and CDR2 (germline): KGHSH, LQKENI. This chain's CDR3 is CASSPELETYEQYF. CDR3 nucleotide sequence: TGTGCCAGCTCACCAGAACTAGAGACCTACGAGCAGTACTTC.

This clone was counted only a few times. CDR3 residues: CAWSVGSSSYEQYF. The DNA for the CDR3 is TGTGCCTGGAGTGTGGGTTCTAGTTCCTACGAGCAGTACTTC. The chain recombines TRBV30 with TRBJ2-7; D gene ambiguous. The CDR3 is 14 amino acids. V was shortened by 0 bases and J by 1 base, with 10 bases between the two germline ends. The germline V gene has CDR1 GTSNPN and CDR2 SVGIG (reference sequence).

The chain uses TRBV6-1 and TRBJ2-7, with D tentatively TRBD1 (5 bases). Germline V gene sequence: CDR1 MNHNS, CDR2 SASEGT. The V and J ends lost 5 bases and 6 bases respectively, with 23 bases between them. The CDR3 is 16 residues long. The CDR3 is CASSQEPSPGQGEQYF. CDR3 coding DNA: TGTGCCAGCAGTCAAGAACCATCGCCCGGGCAGGGCGAGCAGTACTTC.

On this clone itself: Distinct nucleotide sequences in the sample also encode this CDR3. V usage is TRBV10-3 and J usage is TRBJ2-2, with D perhaps TRBD1 or TRBD2 (5 bases each). Trimming left V 6 bases short and J 1 base short, with 9 bases between. The CDR3 is made up of 14 amino acids. The V gene's germline CDR1 is ENHRY and CDR2 SYGVKD. Here the CDR3 DNA reads TGTGCCATCAGGGGGGACGGGAACACCGGGGAGCTGTTTTTT. Protein product: CAIRGDGNTGELFF.

The V call is TRBV4-2, the J call TRBJ2-5; D gene uncertain. V was trimmed by 0 bases and J by 0 bases, leaving 8 bases between them. CDR3 size: 15 residues. In germline, CDR1 is LGHNA, CDR2 YNFKEQ. The CDR3 spells CASSQDRSNQETQYF. The DNA of the CDR3 is TGTGCCAGCAGCCAAGATCGGTCCAACCAAGAGACCCAGTACTTC.

This sequence joins TRBV27 and TRBJ2-6, with 8 positions matching TRBD2. The germline V gene encodes CDR1 MNHEY and CDR2 SMNVEV (reference sequence). This CDR3 is 17 amino acids long. J was trimmed by 0 bases and V by 2 bases; bases with no gene match: 3. This CDR3 reads CASSLTSGLSGANVLTF. As DNA, the CDR3 is TGTGCCAGCAGTTTAACTAGCGGCCTCTCTGGGGCCAACGTCCTGACTTTC.

The chain combines TRBV16 with TRBJ2-1, with 9 bases fitting TRBD1. The CDR3 loop spans 13 amino acids. The germline V gene has CDR1 KGHSY and CDR2 FQNENV. Trimming cost V 4 bases and J 8 bases; bases outside gene matches: 3. CDR3 protein: CASSLNRGHEQFF. DNA for the CDR3: TGTGCCAGCAGCCTCAACAGGGGGCATGAGCAGTTCTTC.

This chain joins TRBV5-1 and TRBJ2-5; TRBD1 might be the D (6 bases). The germline CDR1 and CDR2 sequences are SGHRS and YFSETQ. V lost 2 bases, J lost 5 bases, and 13 bases lay in between. The CDR3 is made up of 14 amino acids. The CDR3 DNA follows: TGCGCCAGCAGCTTAGCACAGGGCTACGAGACCCAGTACTTC. The encoded protein is CASSLAQGYETQYF.

The chain joins TRBV21-1 to TRBJ2-1. TRBV21-1 is tagged as a pseudogene. This CDR3 contains 9 residues. Here the CDR3 DNA reads TGTGCCAGCACCAATGAGCAGTTCTTC. Protein product: CASTNEQFF.

This rearrangement joins TRBV28 to TRBJ1-4; TRBD1 aligns across 8 bases. CDR1 is MDHEN and CDR2 is SYDVKM in the germline V gene. The CDR3 loop spans 16 amino acids. Germline trimming cut 2 bases from V and 6 bases from J; bases unmatched to any gene: 8. CDR3 sequence reads: CASSLGDRRFHEKLFF. As DNA, the CDR3 is TGTGCCAGCAGTTTAGGGGACAGGAGATTTCATGAAAAACTGTTTTTT.

The chain is built from TRBV5-4 and TRBJ1-3; the match to TRBD1 covers 8 bases. Germline CDR1 is SGHNT and CDR2 is YYREEE (reference sequence). The CDR3 covers 15 residues. V was clipped by 1 base and J by 3 bases; unmatched bases: 3. This CDR3 is CASSLSGGLGNTIYF. The CDR3 DNA sequence: TGTGCCAGCAGCTTGTCAGGGGGCCTTGGAAACACCATATATTTT.

This clone appeared once. In the same sample, other DNA sequences code for this CDR3. V gene TRBV12-3 or TRBV12-4 combines with J gene TRBJ1-2; a possible D gene is TRBD1 (6 bases). V was shortened by 2 bases and J by 2 bases, with 6 bases between the two germline ends. CDR3 length: 13 residues. In DNA form, the CDR3 reads TGTGCCAGCAGTTTACAGGGGAACTATGGCTACACCTTC. Its protein is CASSLQGNYGYTF.

The V call is TRBV5-4, the J call TRBJ2-2; TRBD2 aligns across 9 bases. J gave up 9 bases and V 3 bases, and 12 bases lay outside the gene matches. Germline values: CDR1 SGHNT, CDR2 YYREEE (reference sequence). The length of the CDR3 is 16 residues. CDR3 sequence reads: CASSSLGREGSWELFF. Written as DNA, the CDR3 is TGTGCCAGCAGCTCCCTGGGGCGGGAGGGCAGTTGGGAGCTGTTTTTT.

The V gene is TRBV6-5, the J gene TRBJ1-3; the match to TRBD1 covers 7 bases. V shed 6 bases and J 2 bases; nucleotides not matched to a gene: 7. The CDR3 contains 15 residues. Germline V gene data show CDR1 as MNHEY and CDR2 as SVGAGI. Written as DNA, the CDR3 is TGTGCCAGCAGCCGAGAGGGGGCAGCTGGAAACACCATATATTTT. Protein product: CASSREGAAGNTIYF.

The chain combines TRBV30 with TRBJ2-7; 7 bases agree with TRBD1. From germline, CDR1 is GTSNPN and CDR2 SVGIG (reference sequence). V was clipped by 3 bases and J by 7 bases; unmatched bases: 15. CDR3 length equals 15 residues. The CDR3 loop reads CAWSLTGNPYGEQYF. DNA of the CDR3: TGTGCCTGGAGCTTGACAGGGAATCCCTACGGGGAGCAGTACTTC. Full variable domain (rest looked up from reference TRBV30 and TRBJ2-7): SQTIHQWPATLVQPVGSPLSLECTVEGTSNPNLYWYRQAAGRGLQLLFYSVGIGQISSEVPQNLSASRPQDRQFILSSKKLLLSDSGFYLCAWSLTGNPYGEQYFGPGTRLTVT.

The gene calls are TRBV15 and TRBJ2-7; no reliable D call. The germline V and J ends were trimmed by 7 bases and 2 bases, with 18 bases remaining between them. The V gene's germline CDR1 is LNHNV and CDR2 YYDKDF (reference sequence). The CDR3 consists of 15 residues. In nucleotides, the CDR3 is TGTGCCACCAAACAATCCCGAGCGTCAACCTACGAGCAGTACTTC. Protein sequence: CATKQSRASTYEQYF.

This clone was observed a handful of times. The genes are TRBV5-4 and TRBJ1-1; D may be TRBD1 (6 bases). The CDR3 contains 13 residues. CDR1 and CDR2 from the germline V gene are SGHNT and YYREEE (reference sequence). V was pared by 4 bases and J by 6 bases, with 13 bases between. The CDR3 bases are TGTGCCAGCAGCGTGGCGGGGGCATCTGAAGCTTTCTTT. Its translation: CASSVAGASEAFF.

The rearrangement links TRBV7-2 to TRBJ2-3; D not resolved. The CDR3 has 13 residues. Germline CDR1 is SGHTA and CDR2 is FQGNSA. The V gene lost 5 bases and the J gene lost 7 bases, with 13 bases spanning the gap. The CDR3 DNA reads TGTGCCAGCAGCCCACGGGTCCAGTATACGCAGTATTTT. This translates into CASSPRVQYTQYF.

This chain uses TRBV10-3 with TRBJ2-3, with TRBD2 matching over 9 bases. Per the germline V gene, CDR1 is ENHRY and CDR2 is SYGVKD. This CDR3 has 14 amino acids. V trimming: 8 bases; J trimming: 2 bases; junction bases outside the gene matches: 5. As DNA, the CDR3 is TGTGCCATCGGGGCTAGCGGGATCACAGATACGCAGTATTTT. Its translation: CAIGASGITDTQYF.

This sequence joins TRBV29-1 and TRBJ2-3; tentatively, D is TRBD1 (6 bases). The CDR3 loop spans 13 amino acids. Trimming left V 7 bases short and J 1 base short, with 12 bases between. The V gene's germline CDR1 is SQVTM and CDR2 ANQGSEA. As DNA, the CDR3 is TGCAGCGCGGACGAGGGGGGCACAGATACGCAGTATTTT. Its protein is CSADEGGTDTQYF.

The chain uses TRBV2 and TRBJ2-7; 7 bases map to TRBD2. With V trimmed by 5 bases and J by 5 bases, 12 bases remained unmatched. This CDR3 contains 15 residues. Germline CDR1 reads SNHLY; CDR2 reads FYNNEI. DNA for the CDR3: TGTGCCAGCAGTCCTCTGGGGGAGGGGCGGGACGAGCAGTACTTC. This encodes CASSPLGEGRDEQYF.

The rearrangement uses TRBV5-1 and TRBJ2-1, with 9 positions matching TRBD2. V dropped 4 bases and J dropped 9; count of bases not matched to a gene: 11. This CDR3 spans 15 amino acids. CDR1 SGHRS and CDR2 YFSETQ come from the germline V gene. The CDR3 sequence is CASSLTSGLGGEQFF. The CDR3 coding sequence is TGCGCCAGCAGCCTCACTAGCGGGCTCGGAGGTGAGCAGTTCTTC.

The chain has TRBV7-9 and TRBJ1-3; D possibly corresponds to TRBD1 (6 bases). V lost 1 base and J lost 0, with 10 bases in between. The CDR3 loop spans 16 amino acids. From germline, CDR1 is SEHNR and CDR2 FQNEAQ (reference sequence). The CDR3 loop is CASSLDGQSSGNTIYF. In DNA form, the CDR3 reads TGTGCCAGCAGCTTAGACGGACAGAGCTCTGGAAACACCATATATTTT.

This chain connects TRBV30 to TRBJ2-4, with TRBD2 identical over 9 bases. Germline CDR1 is GTSNPN and CDR2 is SVGIG (reference sequence). J lost 6 bases, V lost 2 bases, and 11 bases had no gene match. There are 16 residues in the CDR3. The CDR3 DNA is TGTGCCTGGAGTCCCCACGAGCGGGAGGTGGGAAACATTCAGTACTTC. This gives the protein CAWSPHEREVGNIQYF.

This chain joins TRBV6-5 and TRBJ1-1; a weak D match, TRBD1 (6 bases). The length of the CDR3 is 15 residues. CDR1 and CDR2 from the germline V gene are MNHEY and SVGAGI. Trimming left V 6 bases short and J 0 bases short, with 14 bases between. The CDR3 sequence is CASSPWGGVNTEAFF. CDR3 DNA sequence: TGTGCCAGCAGCCCGTGGGGGGGCGTGAACACTGAAGCTTTCTTT.

This rearrangement joins TRBV29-1 to TRBJ1-5; D is possibly TRBD1 (5 bases). The CDR3 has 13 amino acids. V was clipped by 5 bases and J by 2 bases, with 10 bases between them. Germline loops: CDR1 SQVTM, CDR2 ANQGSEA. DNA of the CDR3: TGCAGCGTTAATGGGGGTGGCAATCAGCCCCAGCATTTT. Amino acid sequence: CSVNGGGNQPQHF.

The CDR3 DNA reads as TGTGCCAGCAGCTATAGCTTTCGGGACAGGGACGGAAACACCATATATTTT. Its protein product is CASSYSFRDRDGNTIYF. The chain carries TRBV28 and TRBJ1-3, with TRBD1 matching over 9 bases. Germline V gene lookup returns CDR1 MDHEN and CDR2 SYDVKM. This CDR3 has 17 amino acids. Germline trimming cut 6 bases from V and 4 bases from J; bases unmatched to any gene: 13.